A single sample gave rise to the 13 T cell receptor beta chains below, sequenced in a study of early T cells in non-severe SARS-CoV-2 infection. TCRdb independently ran MiXCR on the 5' RACE reads; one entry per CDR3 protein. Altogether tens of thousands of distinct CDR3 sequences are present, around 10% being singletons, with the ten largest covering 3.5% to 4%. The material was whole blood, obtained at baseline. Every receptor here comes from an adult who was a healthcare worker with PCR-confirmed SARS-CoV-2 infection or an uninfected control (not recorded which).

The J gene is TRBJ2-7, the V gene TRBV5-4; 7 bases agree with TRBD2. Germline lookup yields CDR1 SGHNT and CDR2 YYREEE (reference sequence). Losses at the gene ends were 0 bases for V and 6 bases for J; bases not matched to a gene: 12. The CDR3 contains 16 residues. The CDR3 region is CASSLAAGWTALEQYF. Here the CDR3 DNA reads TGTGCCAGCAGCTTGGCAGCGGGGTGGACCGCGCTCGAGCAGTACTTC. Supplemented by reference TRBV5-4 and TRBJ2-7, the full variable domain reads ETGVTQSPTHLIKTRGQQVTLRCSSQSGHNTVSWYQQALGQGPQFIFQYYREEENGRGNFPPRFSGLQFPNYSSELNVNALELDDSALYLCASSLAAGWTALEQYFGPGTRLTVT.

This clonotype was seen many times. The genes are TRBV9 and TRBJ2-7; the D gene is possibly TRBD2 (5 bases). The CDR3 has 14 amino acids. The germline CDR1 and CDR2 sequences are SGDLS and YYNGEE. V lost 0 bases, J lost 4 bases, and 11 bases lay in between. The CDR3 DNA is TGTGCCAGCAGCGTAGATTCGGGAAGGTACGAGCAGTACTTC. It is translated as CASSVDSGRYEQYF.

The sample holds a few counts of this clonotype. The chain couples TRBV19 to TRBJ2-2; perhaps TRBD2 as D (6 bases). CDR1 is LNHDA, CDR2 SQIVND, per germline (reference sequence). Between the trimmed V and J ends, which lost 4 bases and 5 bases, there was a span of 8 bases. The CDR3 is made up of 13 amino acids. Written as DNA, the CDR3 is TGTGCCAGTAGTACTGGGGGGACCGGGGAGCTGTTTTTT. This sequence encodes CASSTGGTGELFF.

The chain couples TRBV6-6 to TRBJ1-1, with 7 bases aligning to TRBD1. The ends lost 5 bases at V and 4 bases at J; junction bases unmatched: 13. This CDR3 is built from 16 residues. CDR1 and CDR2 (germline): MNHNY, SVGAGI (reference sequence). The DNA for the CDR3 is TGTGCCAGCAGTGTCGGGACAGCCCGTTTGGGCACTGAAGCTTTCTTT. It translates to CASSVGTARLGTEAFF.

A few counts support this clonotype. The chain joins TRBV7-9 to TRBJ2-3; D is unresolved. The germline gives CDR1 SEHNR, CDR2 FQNEAQ (reference sequence). Trimming stripped 3 bases from V and 0 bases from J, with 7 bases between. This CDR3 contains 14 residues. The CDR3 DNA reads as TGTGCCAGCAGCTTTGGGGTTAGCACAGATACGCAGTATTTT. This codes for CASSFGVSTDTQYF.

This clonotype was found many times. V usage is TRBV6-5 and J usage is TRBJ2-1, with TRBD2 as a possible D gene (5 bases). CDR3 size: 14 residues. CDR1 and CDR2 from the germline V gene are MNHEY and SVGAGI. Deletions cut 4 bases from V and 4 bases from J, with 11 bases between. The CDR3 is CASSSAGRYNEQFF. The DNA of the CDR3 is TGTGCCAGCAGTTCGGCGGGCCGTTACAATGAGCAGTTCTTC.

In this sample, this clonotype turned up a few times. The chain couples TRBV9 to TRBJ1-6; D is uncertain. V was clipped by 2 bases and J by 7 bases, with 10 bases between them. CDR1 and CDR2 (germline): SGDLS, YYNGEE. CDR3 size: 14 residues. The CDR3 is CASSVTMANSPLHF. For the CDR3, the DNA is TGTGCCAGCAGCGTTACAATGGCCAATTCACCCCTCCACTTT.

This clonotype was observed a handful of times. The chain employs TRBV3-1 and TRBJ1-5; no reliable D call. V dropped 1 base and J dropped 3 bases, with 16 bases sitting between them. The CDR3 is made up of 17 amino acids. CDR1 and CDR2 from the germline V gene are LGHDT and YNNKEL (reference sequence). CDR3 region: CASSQARGKVDNQPQHF. CDR3 sequence (DNA): TGTGCCAGCAGCCAAGCCCGGGGAAAGGTGGACAATCAGCCCCAGCATTTT.

J is TRBJ1-6 and V is TRBV27; D might be TRBD1 (6 bases). Trimming left V 3 bases short and J 8 bases short, with 17 bases between. The CDR3 has 16 residues. CDR1 is MNHEY, CDR2 SMNVEV, per germline (reference sequence). CDR3 protein: CASSFERGHADSPLHF. In DNA form, the CDR3 reads TGTGCCAGCAGTTTTGAGAGGGGACACGCCGATTCACCCCTCCACTTT.

CDR3 in DNA: TGTGCCAGCAGTGACCCGCCAGGGGTTATTTCCTACGAGCAGTACTTC. Translated, it gives CASSDPPGVISYEQYF. V and J are TRBV6-1 and TRBJ2-7; D might be TRBD1 (6 bases). The CDR3 sequence is 16 residues long. Between the trimmed V and J ends, which lost 3 bases and 1 base, there was a span of 16 bases. In germline, CDR1 is MNHNS, CDR2 SASEGT.

This chain links TRBV5-5 with TRBJ2-2; the match to TRBD2 covers 8 bases. CDR1 SGHKS and CDR2 YYEKEE come from the germline V gene (reference sequence). The J segment lost 2 bases and the V segment lost 2 bases, leaving 5 bases of the junction unmatched. CDR3 length: 16 residues. The CDR3 loop is CASSFAGGSNTGELFF. The CDR3 DNA reads TGTGCCAGCAGCTTTGCGGGAGGAAGTAACACCGGGGAGCTGTTTTTT.

This rearrangement joins TRBV30 to TRBJ1-1; a possible D gene is TRBD1 (6 bases). CDR1 and CDR2 (germline): GTSNPN, SVGIG (reference sequence). The V end lost 0 bases, the J end lost 1 base, and 6 bases lay between the germline ends. The CDR3 length is 13 residues. CDR3 DNA sequence: TGTGCCTGGAGTGTAGGGGGGAACACTGAAGCTTTCTTT. It is translated as CAWSVGGNTEAFF.

The table lists this clonotype with many counts. The chain couples TRBV14 to TRBJ2-3; D gene unclear. This CDR3 is 14 amino acids long. The germline gives CDR1 SGHDN, CDR2 FVKESK. V was shortened by 4 bases and J by 2 bases, with 10 bases between the two germline ends. The CDR3 DNA follows: TGTGCCAGCAGCCGGCGGTACGACACAGATACGCAGTATTTT. This sequence encodes CASSRRYDTDTQYF.